What follows is one TCR beta chain and its context. What it binds is unknown. The data originate from a study of T cell responses to AZD1222 COVID-19 vaccine. About the research overall: Second doses at about 4 or about 12 weeks were pooled.

Whole-study findings and limits: Spike-specific TCRs gained breadth and depth after people received two AZD1222 doses. At baseline, just five to seven AZD1222 recipients tested seropositive.

Germline V CDR1 and CDR2: SGHTA, FQGTGA. The V and J ends lost 6 bases and 1 base, in that order; junction bases with no gene match: 4. The CDR3 has 14 amino acids. Sequencing used immunoSEQ multiplex PCR; TCRdb keeps in-frame clones, though not all of them. The sample contains some 190,000 clones, 85% to 95% of which appear only once. Here the sequenced sample was peripheral blood, taken on day 0 of AZD1222 vaccination. The TCR originated in an adult in good health. The chain combines TRBV7-3 with TRBJ1-1; 8 bases are shared with TRBD1. The CDR3 sequence: CASSQDRENTEAFF. The CDR3 DNA reads as TGTGCCAGCAGTCAGGACAGGGAGAACACTGAAGCTTTCTTT.